These 23 T cell receptor beta chains share one sample of origin, sequenced in a study of human T cells and chemical hapten exposure (TCRdb year 2021). The receptor library was made with RACE. Sequencing took place on a NextSeq 500. TCRdb applied fastp at Q25 and MiXCR to the public reads, then kept only in-frame beta chains. Merged by CDR3 protein, the rows form single entries marked with the most common genes and DNA. The sample data list approximately 71,000 distinct CDR3 sequences, and approximately 12% of these were observed just once. The ten biggest clones cover roughly 1.4% of the sample. The sample's time point label, decoded: patch test 3, about 24 weeks after DPC sensitization. The treatment or condition label corresponds to: therapeutic diphenylcyclopropenone sensitization with weekly scalp DPC. Sample: whole blood, taken in connection with sensitization to the hapten diphenylcyclopropenone (DPC). The receptors shown here come from a woman aged 50 to 60 with alopecia areata. Some clones in this sample may be carry-over from other donors' samples.

The J gene is TRBJ1-3, the V gene TRBV7-2; D remains ambiguous. The germline V gene encodes CDR1 SGHTA and CDR2 FQGNSA. V lost 4 bases and J 0 bases, leaving 4 bases between the germline ends. This CDR3 is 13 amino acids long. The CDR3 protein is CASSSSSGNTIYF. CDR3 coding DNA: TGTGCCAGCAGCTCAAGCTCTGGAAACACCATATATTTT.

This clonotype showed up many times. The chain joins TRBV7-2 to TRBJ2-1; D unclear. The CDR3 has 12 amino acids. Trimming shortened V by 1 base and J by 10 bases, and 8 bases separated the two germline ends. From germline, CDR1 is SGHTA and CDR2 FQGNSA. The CDR3 DNA reads TGTGCCAGCAGCTTAGTAGGTGGGGAGCAGTTCTTC. Its protein product is CASSLVGGEQFF.

The rearrangement uses TRBV21-1 and TRBJ2-7; no check of the table's D call, TRBD1, against the DNA was made. TRBV21-1 is listed as a pseudogene. The CDR3 loop spans 14 amino acids. The CDR3 reads CASGGEQVGNEQYF. CDR3 in DNA: TGTGCCAGCGGTGGGGAGCAGGTCGGGAACGAGCAGTACTTC.

This chain uses TRBV9 with TRBJ2-3; 12 bases line up with TRBD1. The V gene's germline CDR1 is SGDLS and CDR2 YYNGEE. Unmatched junction bases numbered 4, after V lost 3 bases and J lost 5 bases. The length of the CDR3 is 15 residues. CDR3 bases: TGTGCCAGCAGCGGGGGACAGGGGGCTGGAGATACGCAGTATTTT. It yields the protein CASSGGQGAGDTQYF.

At least ten counts were recorded for this clonotype. This chain links TRBV18 with TRBJ2-3, with a possible D match to TRBD1 (6 bases). This CDR3 is built from 15 residues. Germline CDR1 KGHSH, CDR2 LQKENI. V was clipped by 2 bases and J by 1 base, with 10 bases between them. CDR3 sequence: CASSPVQGGTDTQYF. The DNA for the CDR3 is TGTGCCAGCTCACCAGTACAGGGTGGCACAGATACGCAGTATTTT.

A single count supports this clonotype. The rearrangement uses TRBV10-1 and TRBJ1-6; weak D call: TRBD1 (5 bases). The V gene lost 5 bases and the J gene lost 6 bases, with 8 bases spanning the gap. This CDR3 comprises 13 residues. Germline V lookup: CDR1 WNHNN, CDR2 SYGVQD (reference sequence). Here the CDR3 reads CASSQGFNSPLHF. The CDR3 DNA reads TGCGCCAGCAGTCAGGGTTTTAATTCACCCCTCCACTTT.

In regard to this clonotype: Just one base apart from a much larger clone, this may be a read error. The chain carries TRBV27 and TRBJ1-5, with TRBD1 matching 11 bases. This CDR3 is built from 18 residues. Germline V lookup: CDR1 MNHEY, CDR2 SMNVEV (reference sequence). The CDR3 nucleotides are TGTGCCAGCAGCCGGGCAGGGACAGGGGGATATAGCAATCAGCTCCAGCATTTT. It is translated as CASSRAGTGGYSNQLQHF.

This sequence joins TRBV6-2 or TRBV6-3 and TRBJ2-2, with D possibly TRBD1 on 5 matching bases. Trimming left V 6 bases short and J 6 bases short, with 14 bases between. Germline V gene lookup returns CDR1 MNHEY and CDR2 SVGEGT. This CDR3 spans 14 amino acids. Here the CDR3 DNA reads TGTGCCAGCAGCAAGGGCGTAGGGGCCGGGGAGCTGTTTTTT. This codes for CASSKGVGAGELFF.

The chain employs TRBV7-9 and TRBJ1-6, with 7 bases lining up with TRBD1. The CDR3 runs to 15 residues. With 4 bases clipped from V and 10 bases from J, the junction kept 10 bases outside the gene matches. Germline assignment: CDR1 SEHNR and CDR2 FQNEAQ (reference sequence). The CDR3 DNA follows: TGTGCCAGCAGCTCAGACAGACAGGGACGCTCACCCCTCCACTTT. Residues: CASSSDRQGRSPLHF.

The V and J genes are TRBV29-1 and TRBJ2-6, with TRBD1 identical over 7 bases. CDR3 length: 15 residues. Looked up from germline, CDR1 is SQVTM and CDR2 is ANQGSEA. Unmatched junction bases numbered 5, after V lost 2 bases and J lost 4 bases. The CDR3 DNA reads as TGCAGCGTTGAAAGAAGGGGGCAGGGGGCCAACGTCCTGACTTTC. The encoded protein is CSVERRGQGANVLTF.

This clonotype was recorded a few times. This chain uses TRBV7-9 with TRBJ1-3; no clear D. Trimming took off 5 bases at V and 10 bases at J, with 9 bases between the two ends. Germline loops: CDR1 SEHNR, CDR2 FQNEAQ (reference sequence). The CDR3 is 11 residues long. In DNA form, the CDR3 reads TGTGCCAGCAGCCTCCCCGGGACCATATATTTT. Translated: CASSLPGTIYF.

This clonotype was observed a few times. The genes are TRBV7-6 and TRBJ2-1, with TRBD2 matching over 10 bases. Losses at the gene ends were 2 bases for V and 8 bases for J; bases not matched to a gene: 3. The length of the CDR3 is 14 residues. CDR1 and CDR2 from the germline V gene are SGHVS and FNYEAQ. This CDR3 is CASSLTAGGDEQFF. CDR3 DNA sequence: TGTGCCAGCAGCTTAACAGCGGGGGGGGATGAGCAGTTCTTC.

There are many counts of this clonotype. The gene calls are TRBV20-1 and TRBJ2-3; D might be TRBD1 or TRBD2, each matching 5 bases. V shed 4 bases and J shed 5 bases, with 19 bases lying between them. The CDR3 has 15 amino acids. Germline V CDR1 and CDR2: DFQATT, SNEGSKA (reference sequence). In nucleotides, the CDR3 is TGCAGTGCTATGATTTCGGGGCGAGCGATAGATACGCAGTATTTT. Amino acids: CSAMISGRAIDTQYF.

This clonotype appeared a few times. The chain recombines TRBV2 with TRBJ2-1; possible D gene TRBD1, 6 bases. This CDR3 comprises 14 residues. V gave up 8 bases and J gave up 6 bases, with 17 bases separating them. The germline V gene encodes CDR1 SNHLY and CDR2 FYNNEI. For the CDR3, the DNA is TGTGCCAGCGTGACGGTAGGGACACGCAATGAGCAGTTCTTC. Protein product: CASVTVGTRNEQFF.

The rearrangement joins TRBV20-1 to TRBJ1-3; no firm D call. Germline-derived CDR1 and CDR2 are DFQATT and SNEGSKA (reference sequence). The CDR3 runs to 15 residues. V lost 3 bases and J lost 1, with 13 bases in between. This CDR3 reads CSASKGINSGNTIYF. The CDR3 region has the DNA TGCAGTGCTAGCAAGGGTATAAATTCTGGAAACACCATATATTTT.

The chain couples TRBV23-1 to TRBJ2-5; D uncertain. Being an ORF, TRBV23-1 has a function that is uncertain. Trimming shortened V by 6 bases and J by 2 bases, and 16 bases separated the two germline ends. This CDR3 contains 15 residues. CDR3 sequence: CASSPRKLLQETQYF. The CDR3 DNA reads TGCGCCAGCAGCCCCAGGAAACTCTTACAAGAGACCCAGTACTTC.

The chain carries TRBV12-3 or TRBV12-4 and TRBJ2-3; TRBD1 is a possible D gene (6 bases). The CDR3 has 15 amino acids. The V end was cut by 5 bases, the J end by 1 base, with 13 bases between. The CDR3 bases are TGTGCCAGCAGTAACAGGGAGTTAGGCACAGATACGCAGTATTTT. Translated: CASSNRELGTDTQYF.

This clonotype was counted many times. This rearrangement joins TRBV29-1 to TRBJ2-7; TRBD1 matches at 8 bases. The ends lost 1 base at V and 2 bases at J; junction bases unmatched: 7. The length of the CDR3 is 15 residues. Germline CDR1 is SQVTM and CDR2 is ANQGSEA. CDR3 DNA: TGCAGCGTTGAAGCCCCAGGGGGCGCTACCTACGAGCAGTACTTC. This translates into CSVEAPGGATYEQYF.

The rearrangement uses TRBV6-2 or TRBV6-3 and TRBJ2-3, with D uncertain. The CDR3 is 12 residues long. V lost 7 bases, J lost 6 bases, and 11 bases lay in between. From germline, CDR1 is MNHEY and CDR2 SVGEGT. CDR3 DNA: TGTGCCAGCACCGACCCTCCGGATACGCAGTATTTT. This codes for CASTDPPDTQYF.

The table lists this clonotype with many counts. This chain connects TRBV5-8 to TRBJ1-4; D is unclear. The CDR3 consists of 13 residues. Trimming took off 4 bases at V and 3 bases at J, with 7 bases between the two ends. CDR1 and CDR2 (germline): SGHTS, YDEGEE. The CDR3 protein is CASSLHSNEKLFF. In nucleotides, the CDR3 is TGTGCCAGCAGCCTGCACTCTAATGAAAAACTGTTTTTT. Supplemented by reference TRBV5-8 and TRBJ1-4, the full variable domain reads EAGVTQSPTHLIKTRGQQATLRCSPISGHTSVYWYQQALGLGLQFLLWYDEGEERNRGNFPPRFSGRQFPNYSSELNVNALELEDSALYLCASSLHSNEKLFFGSGTQLSVL.

This clonotype was observed many times. The chain carries TRBV4-1 and TRBJ1-1; the match to TRBD1 covers 7 bases. The CDR3 consists of 17 residues. V was clipped by 0 bases and J by 0 bases; unmatched bases: 7. Looked up from germline, CDR1 is MGHRA and CDR2 is YSYEKL. The CDR3 region has the DNA TGCGCCAGCAGCCAAGATATGGGACAGAAATTGAACACTGAAGCTTTCTTT. Protein product: CASSQDMGQKLNTEAFF.

This clonotype was seen at least ten times. One end of the junction is discordant with germline, which a read error may explain. The chain has TRBV6-5 and TRBJ2-5, with 9 bases fitting TRBD2. The CDR3 totals 16 residues. The germline CDR1 and CDR2 sequences are MNHEY and SVGAGI. CDR3 loop: CASSYESSRASGTSFF. For the CDR3, the DNA is TGTGCCAGCAGTTACGAGTCCAGCAGGGCGTCAGGGACTAGCTTCTTC.

This clonotype showed up just a few times. The gene calls are TRBV28 and TRBJ1-4; D possibly corresponds to TRBD1 (5 bases). Looked up from germline, CDR1 is MDHEN and CDR2 is SYDVKM. Trimming shortened V by 2 bases and J by 8 bases, and 15 bases separated the two germline ends. This CDR3 has 15 amino acids. The CDR3 nucleotides are TGTGCCAGCAGTTTACCGACAGCGGCCAACGAAAAACTGTTTTTT. It specifies CASSLPTAANEKLFF.